What follows is one T cell receptor (beta chain) and its context. Losses at the gene ends were 5 bases for V and 9 bases for J; bases not matched to a gene: 6. The length of the CDR3 is 13 residues. The germline V gene encodes CDR1 SGDLS and CDR2 YYNGEE. This sample stems from a study of blood T cell repertoires in COVID-19. Across the whole study: Both acute and convalescent COVID-19 samples were obtained from the United States, Italy and Spain. Sources were T cells, B-cell-depleted T cells, or PBMCs; the material itself was cDNA or gDNA.

As originally analysed: Amplification of reference gene primers was used by the study to estimate nucleated cell counts. Clones were read by immunoSEQ multiplex PCR, and TCRdb kept only the in-frame ones, dropping some. V and J calls and clone size are those listed in that table; D and trimming were worked out from the DNA. This table holds about 74,000 clones, approximately 85% found once. The source material was peripheral blood. This rearrangement joins TRBV9 to TRBJ2-1, with 9 bases matching TRBD1. The clonotype originates from a man in his 70s with acute or convalescent COVID-19. CDR3 amino acids: CASRRTGAIEQFF. CDR3 bases: TGTGCCAGCAGGAGGACAGGGGCGATTGAGCAGTTCTTC.